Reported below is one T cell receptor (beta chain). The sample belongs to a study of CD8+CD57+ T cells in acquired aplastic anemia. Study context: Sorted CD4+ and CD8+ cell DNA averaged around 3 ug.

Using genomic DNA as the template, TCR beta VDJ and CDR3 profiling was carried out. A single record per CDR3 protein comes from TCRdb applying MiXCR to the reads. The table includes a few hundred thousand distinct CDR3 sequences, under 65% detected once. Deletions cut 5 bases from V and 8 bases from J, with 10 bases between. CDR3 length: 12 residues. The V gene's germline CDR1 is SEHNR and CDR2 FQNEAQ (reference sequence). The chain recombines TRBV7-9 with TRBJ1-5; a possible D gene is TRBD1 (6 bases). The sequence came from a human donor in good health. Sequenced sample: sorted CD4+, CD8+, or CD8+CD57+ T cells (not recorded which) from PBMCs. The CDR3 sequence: CASSLEGEPQHF. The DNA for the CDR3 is TGTGCCAGCAGCCTAGAGGGGGAGCCCCAGCATTTT.